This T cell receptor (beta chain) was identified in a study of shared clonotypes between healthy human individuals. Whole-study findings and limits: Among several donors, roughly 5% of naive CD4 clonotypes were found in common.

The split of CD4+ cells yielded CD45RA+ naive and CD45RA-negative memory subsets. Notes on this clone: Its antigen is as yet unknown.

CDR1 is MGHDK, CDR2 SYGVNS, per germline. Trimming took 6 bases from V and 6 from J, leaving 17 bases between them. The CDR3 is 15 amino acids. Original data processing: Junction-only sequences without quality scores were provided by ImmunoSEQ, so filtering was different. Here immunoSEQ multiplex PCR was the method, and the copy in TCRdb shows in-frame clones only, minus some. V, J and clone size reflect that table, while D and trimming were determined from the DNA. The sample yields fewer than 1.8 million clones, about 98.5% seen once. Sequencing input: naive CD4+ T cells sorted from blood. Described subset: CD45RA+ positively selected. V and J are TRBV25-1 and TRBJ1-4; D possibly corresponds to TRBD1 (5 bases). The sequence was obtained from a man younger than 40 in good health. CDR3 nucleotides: TGTGCCAGCAGGGATGAATTGGGGGGGGATGAAAAACTGTTTTTT. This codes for CASRDELGGDEKLFF.